Below are 10 T cell receptor beta chains sequenced from a single sample in a study of T cell clonotyping in hematopoietic cell transplantation. Method: immunoSEQ multiplex PCR; TCRdb's copy keeps in-frame clones and lacks some. This sample has more than 6,500 clones, with around 94% found just once. This specimen consisted of peripheral blood mononuclear cells, obtained 30 days after allogeneic stem cell transplant. These receptors came from a male patient aged 60-69 years who had an allogeneic stem cell transplant from an unrelated donor, so T cells may come from the graft donor. Some clones in this sample may be carry-over from other donors' samples.

This sequence joins TRBV4-2 and TRBJ2-2; TRBD1 is a possible D gene (5 bases). Germline V gene data show CDR1 as LGHNA and CDR2 as YNFKEQ. The ends were cut back, 4 bases at V and 7 bases at J, with 16 bases in the middle. CDR3 length: 15 amino acids. The CDR3 nucleotides are TGTGCCAGCAGCCGAGGTTTAATGCAGGGCGGGGAGCTGTTTTTT. Residues: CASSRGLMQGGELFF.

The CDR3 DNA reads as TGTGCCTGGACACCGGGACAGAATCAGCCCCAGCATTTT. Translation: CAWTPGQNQPQHF. V and J are TRBV30 and TRBJ1-5; TRBD1 agrees at 7 bases. J was trimmed by 4 bases and V by 4 bases; bases with no gene match: 4. The CDR3 runs 13 residues. Germline V lookup: CDR1 GTSNPN, CDR2 SVGIG (reference sequence).

The chain uses TRBV7-7 and TRBJ2-7, with 8 bases lining up with TRBD2. The CDR3 covers 14 residues. V lost 3 bases to trimming and J lost 3 bases; unmatched junction nucleotides: 4. CDR1 and CDR2 from the germline V gene are SSHAT and FNYEAQ (reference sequence). Written as DNA, the CDR3 is TGTGCCAGCAGCTTCGGAGCGGGAGACTACGAGCAGTACTTC. Residues: CASSFGAGDYEQYF.

This CDR3 is CATKDMRGNQETQYF. Here the CDR3 DNA reads TGTGCCACAAAAGATATGAGGGGGAACCAAGAGACCCAGTACTTC. This rearrangement joins TRBV5-4 to TRBJ2-5; perhaps TRBD1 as D (6 bases). This CDR3 spans 15 amino acids. Germline V gene sequence: CDR1 SGHNT, CDR2 YYREEE (reference sequence). Trimming removed 9 bases at V and 0 bases at J, with 18 bases between. The whole variable domain, remainder taken from reference TRBV5-4 and TRBJ2-5, is ETGVTQSPTHLIKTRGQQVTLRCSSQSGHNTVSWYQQALGQGPQFIFQYYREEENGRGNFPPRFSGLQFPNYSSELNVNALELDDSALYLCATKDMRGNQETQYFGPGTRLLVL.

This clone is a singleton in its sample. The V and J genes are TRBV18 and TRBJ2-3; weak D call: TRBD2 (6 bases). The germline V and J ends were trimmed by 1 base and 6 bases, with 14 bases remaining between them. Germline CDR1 is KGHSH and CDR2 is LQKENI. The CDR3 runs 15 residues. The CDR3 loop reads CASSPHQAGDDTQYF. The CDR3 DNA is TGTGCCAGCTCACCACATCAAGCGGGTGACGATACGCAGTATTTT.

CDR3 protein: CASSLPGDEQYF. CDR3 nucleotides: TGTGCCAGCAGTCTCCCCGGTGACGAGCAGTACTTC. This sequence joins TRBV6-5 and TRBJ2-7; D is unresolved. The CDR3 sequence is 12 residues long. The ends were cut back, 5 bases at V and 5 bases at J, with 10 bases in the middle. The germline V gene has CDR1 MNHEY and CDR2 SVGAGI.

The genes are TRBV6-5 and TRBJ1-5, with 9 bases matching TRBD1. V lost 6 bases to trimming and J lost 5 bases; unmatched junction nucleotides: 8. The CDR3 has 15 amino acids. Germline loops: CDR1 MNHEY, CDR2 SVGAGI. CDR3 amino acids: CASRLDRGRDQPQHF. DNA of the CDR3: TGTGCCAGCAGACTGGACAGGGGAAGGGATCAGCCCCAGCATTTT.

The chain is built from TRBV2 and TRBJ2-2, with no clear D. The CDR3 sequence is 13 residues long. Germline CDR1 and CDR2: SNHLY and FYNNEI. V lost 3 bases and J lost 2, with 4 bases in between. DNA for the CDR3: TGTGCCAGCAGTGATGGAAACACCGGGGAGCTGTTTTTT. It encodes CASSDGNTGELFF.

The chain carries TRBV27 and TRBJ2-1, with 12 bases that match TRBD2. Per germline, CDR1 MNHEY and CDR2 SMNVEV (reference sequence). V lost 5 bases and J lost 8; bases outside the gene matches: 10. The length of the CDR3 is 16 residues. In DNA form, the CDR3 reads TGTGCCAGCAGTAAGCTACTAGCGGGAGGTAGTTATGAGCAGTTCTTC. It specifies CASSKLLAGGSYEQFF.

This rearrangement joins TRBV6-1 to TRBJ2-7; D is tentatively TRBD1 or TRBD2 (5 bases each). V was cut by 6 bases and J by 1 base, with 16 bases left in between. The CDR3 is 15 residues long. Germline lookup yields CDR1 MNHNS and CDR2 SASEGT. The CDR3 region is CASSLPGPPSYEQYF. As DNA, the CDR3 is TGTGCCAGCAGCCTCCCGGGACCCCCTTCCTACGAGCAGTACTTC.